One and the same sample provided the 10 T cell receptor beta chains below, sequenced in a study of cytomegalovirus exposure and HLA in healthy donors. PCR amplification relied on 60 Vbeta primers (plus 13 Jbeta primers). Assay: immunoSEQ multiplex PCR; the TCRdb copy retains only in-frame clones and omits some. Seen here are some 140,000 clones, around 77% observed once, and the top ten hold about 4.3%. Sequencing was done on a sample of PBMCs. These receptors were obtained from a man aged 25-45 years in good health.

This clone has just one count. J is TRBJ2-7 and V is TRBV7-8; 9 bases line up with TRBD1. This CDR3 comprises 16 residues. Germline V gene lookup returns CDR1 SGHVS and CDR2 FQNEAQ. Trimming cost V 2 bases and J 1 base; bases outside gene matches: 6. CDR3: CASSLLGTGQSYEQYF. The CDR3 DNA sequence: TGTGCCAGCAGCTTATTGGGGACAGGGCAGTCCTACGAGCAGTACTTC. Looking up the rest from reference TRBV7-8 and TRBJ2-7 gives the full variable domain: GAGVSQSPRYKVAKRGQDVALRCDPISGHVSLFWYQQALGQGPEFLTYFQNEAQLDKSGLPSDRFFAERPEGSVSTLKIQRTQQEDSAVYLCASSLLGTGQSYEQYFGPGTRLTVT.

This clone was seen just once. CDR3 sequence reads: CASSVGQINSPLHF. The CDR3 DNA sequence: TGTGCCAGCAGCGTAGGACAGATTAATTCACCCCTCCACTTT. The chain uses TRBV9 and TRBJ1-6; maybe TRBD1 (5 bases). V lost 0 bases and J lost 6, with 7 bases in between. CDR1 and CDR2 (germline): SGDLS, YYNGEE. This CDR3 has 14 residues.

The CDR3 loop is CASTVGAGGPQETQYF. CDR3 in DNA: TGTGCCAGCACCGTTGGAGCGGGAGGGCCCCAAGAGACCCAGTACTTC. This chain joins TRBV7-9 and TRBJ2-5; 10 nucleotides agree with TRBD2. Trimming took 7 bases from V and 1 from J; bases not matched to a gene: 9. CDR1 and CDR2 (germline): SEHNR, FQNEAQ (reference sequence). CDR3 length equals 16 residues.

The CDR3 reads CASSPMSWLAGVSNEQFF. CDR3 coding DNA: TGTGCCAGCAGCCCGATGAGTTGGCTAGCGGGAGTATCCAATGAGCAGTTCTTC. This chain uses TRBV14 with TRBJ2-1, with 10 bases identical to TRBD2. The V segment lost 4 bases and the J segment 6 bases; nucleotides outside the gene matches: 15. The CDR3 has 18 amino acids. Germline V gene lookup returns CDR1 SGHDN and CDR2 FVKESK.

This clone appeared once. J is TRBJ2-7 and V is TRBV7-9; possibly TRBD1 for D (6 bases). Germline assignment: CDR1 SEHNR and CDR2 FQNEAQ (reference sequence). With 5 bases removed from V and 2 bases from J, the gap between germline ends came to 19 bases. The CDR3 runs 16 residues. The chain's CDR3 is CASSTPGDNPPYEQYF. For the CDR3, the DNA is TGTGCCAGCAGCACCCCAGGGGACAATCCCCCCTACGAGCAGTACTTC.

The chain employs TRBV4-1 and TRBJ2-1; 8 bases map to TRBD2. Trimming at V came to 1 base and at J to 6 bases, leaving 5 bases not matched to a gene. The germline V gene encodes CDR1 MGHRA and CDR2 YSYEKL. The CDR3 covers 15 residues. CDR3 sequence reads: CASSQGASGFNEQFF. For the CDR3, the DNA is TGCGCCAGCAGCCAAGGCGCTAGCGGGTTCAATGAGCAGTTCTTC.

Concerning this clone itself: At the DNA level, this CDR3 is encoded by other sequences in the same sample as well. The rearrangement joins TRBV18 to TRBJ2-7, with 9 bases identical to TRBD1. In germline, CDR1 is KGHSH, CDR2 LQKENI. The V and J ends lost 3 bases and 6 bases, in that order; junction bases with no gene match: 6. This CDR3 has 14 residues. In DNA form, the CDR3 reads TGTGCCAGCTCACCTCCGGGACAGGGAGGCGAGCAGTACTTC. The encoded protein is CASSPPGQGGEQYF.

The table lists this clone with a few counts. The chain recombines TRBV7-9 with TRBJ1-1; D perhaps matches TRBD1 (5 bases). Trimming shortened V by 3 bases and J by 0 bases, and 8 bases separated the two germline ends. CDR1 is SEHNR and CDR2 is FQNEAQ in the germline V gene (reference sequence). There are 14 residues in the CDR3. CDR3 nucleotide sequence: TGTGCCAGCAGCTTTTTAGGGGTGAACACTGAAGCTTTCTTT. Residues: CASSFLGVNTEAFF.

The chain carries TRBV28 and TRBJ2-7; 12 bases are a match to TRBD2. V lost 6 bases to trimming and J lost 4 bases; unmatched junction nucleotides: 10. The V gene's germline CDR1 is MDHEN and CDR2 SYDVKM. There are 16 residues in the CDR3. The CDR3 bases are TGTGCCAGCAGGTCCGAGACTAGCGGGAGTGGGTACGAGCAGTACTTC. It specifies CASRSETSGSGYEQYF.

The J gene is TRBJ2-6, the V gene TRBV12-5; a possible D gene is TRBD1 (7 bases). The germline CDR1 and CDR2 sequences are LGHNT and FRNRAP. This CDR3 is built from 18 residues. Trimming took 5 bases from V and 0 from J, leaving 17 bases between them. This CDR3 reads CASGPWRDSFSGANVLTF. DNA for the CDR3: TGTGCTAGTGGTCCTTGGAGGGACAGTTTCTCTGGGGCCAACGTCCTGACTTTC.